The rows below give T cell receptor beta chains drawn from one sample of a study of blood T cell repertoires in COVID-19. Libraries were prepared by immunoSEQ multiplex PCR; TCRdb keeps only in-frame clonotypes and omits some of them. This table holds 300,000 to 450,000 clones, roughly nine tenths found once. Sequenced sample: PBMCs or T cells enriched from blood (not recorded which). All receptors derive from a man aged 18 to 29 who had recovered from COVID-19. The CDR3 runs from the conserved cysteine through the conserved F or W. D genes are given only for firm matches. A row's size may be missing; if present it is once, few, many or a size class.

TRBV11-2,TRBJ1-2,TRBD1,-,TGTGCCAGCAGCTTTTGGGGACAGCGTTTGGCTGGCTACACCTTC,CASSFWGQRLAGYTF
TRBV19,TRBJ2-2,-,-,TGTGCCAGTGCTCTTACTAGTTCCACCGGGGAGCTGTTTTTT,CASALTSSTGELFF
TRBV4-1,TRBJ1-2,-,-,TGCGCCAGCAGCCAAGGGGTCTCCAGGGTCTATGGCTACACCTTC,CASSQGVSRVYGYTF
TRBV28,TRBJ1-1,-,-,TGTGCCAGCGGGCAGCAGAAAGCTTTCTTT,CASGQQKAFF
TRBV7-2,TRBJ1-1,-,-,TGTGCCAGCAGCTTAGCGCCGGGAAACCCGAACACTGAAGCTTTCTTT,CASSLAPGNPNTEAFF
TRBV3-1/TRBV3-2,TRBJ1-6,-,-,TGTGCCAGCAGCCAATCCGACGGGGTAACCCTCCACTTT,CASSQSDGVTLHF
TRBV2,TRBJ2-7,-,-,TGTGCCAGCAGTTTCGGAGGGGTAAGGTACGAGCAGTACTTC,CASSFGGVRYEQYF
TRBV13,TRBJ2-6,TRBD1,-,TGTGCCAGCAGCAGCCCGGGACAGGGTTCTTCTGGGGCCAACGTCCTGACTTTC,CASSSPGQGSSGANVLTF
TRBV5-1,TRBJ2-7,-,-,TGCGCCAGCAGCTCCGACCCGTCGGGGATATACGAGCAGTACTTC,CASSSDPSGIYEQYF
TRBV6-5,TRBJ2-2,-,-,TGTGCCAGCAGAAAGAAAGGAGGTTACACCGGGGAGCTGTTTTTT,CASRKKGGYTGELFF
TRBV25-1,TRBJ2-4,-,-,TGTGCCGCAGGTCCCGACAGGACGGGGAACATTCAGTACTTC,CAAGPDRTGNIQYF
TRBV9,TRBJ2-1,-,-,TGTGCCAGCAGCGTATCCGGGACTCCCTCCAATGAGCAGTTCTTC,CASSVSGTPSNEQFF
TRBV3-1/TRBV3-2,TRBJ2-5,-,-,TGTGCCAGCAGTCCTACGTACCAAGAGACCCAGTACTTC,CASSPTYQETQYF
TRBV4-2,TRBJ2-1,-,once,TGTGCCAGCAGCCAAGAGTTTGGGCGAAATGAGCAGTTCTTC,CASSQEFGRNEQFF
TRBV28,TRBJ2-7,TRBD1,-,TGTGCCAGCAGCGCCCAGGTGAGGGACAGGGTTAACCACGAGCAGTACTTC,CASSAQVRDRVNHEQYF
TRBV9,TRBJ2-3,TRBD2,-,TGTGCCAGCAGCGTAGCACCCGGGACTAGATCTAGCACAGATACGCAGTATTTT,CASSVAPGTRSSTDTQYF
TRBV3-1/TRBV3-2,TRBJ2-5,TRBD2,-,TGTGCCAGCAGCCTCGCGGGACTAGCGCAAGAGACCCAGTACTTC,CASSLAGLAQETQYF
TRBV6-5,TRBJ1-3,-,-,TGTGCCAGCAGTTACTCGGGGCGGCCATCTGGAAACACCATATATTTT,CASSYSGRPSGNTIYF
TRBV27,TRBJ2-2,-,-,TGTGCCAGCTCAGGGTTCACCGGGGAGCTGTTTTTT,CASSGFTGELFF
TRBV19,TRBJ2-1,-,few,TGTGCCAGTAGTATAAACGGGGGAAGGGCCCTGGGTTACAATGAGCAGTTCTTC,CASSINGGRALGYNEQFF
TRBV29-1,TRBJ1-2,TRBD1,once,TGCAGCGTCGCTGAGGGGGCGCGGTATGGCTACACCTTC,CSVAEGARYGYTF
TRBV7-2,TRBJ1-5,-,-,TGTGCCAGCAGCCCCGAGGGGGGGGGTAGCAATCAGCCCCAGCATTTT,CASSPEGGGSNQPQHF
TRBV19,TRBJ2-7,-,-,TGTGCCAGTAGTACACAGGGTAGCCACGAGCAGTACTTC,CASSTQGSHEQYF
TRBV19,TRBJ2-7,TRBD1,-,TGTGCCAGTAGCGACAGGGGCACCTACGAGCAGTACTTC,CASSDRGTYEQYF
TRBV7-2,TRBJ2-2,-,-,TGTGCCAGCAGCTTATCTACGAACACCGGGGAGCTGTTTTTT,CASSLSTNTGELFF
TRBV27,TRBJ2-7,-,-,TGTGCCAGCAGTTCCGGGAGTTCCTACGAGCAGTACTTC,CASSSGSSYEQYF
TRBV6-5,TRBJ1-4,-,-,TGTGCCAGCAGTTACTCGATTGGGGGGGCGGGTGAAAAACTGTTTTTT,CASSYSIGGAGEKLFF
TRBV5-4,TRBJ2-7,-,-,TGTGCCAGCAGCCGCTGGGGGGAGGAAAGTCCCCTCGAGCAGTACTTC,CASSRWGEESPLEQYF
TRBV7-2,TRBJ2-7,TRBD2,-,TGTGCCAGCAGCCCCAGGACTAGCGGGAGTTACGAGCAGTACTTC,CASSPRTSGSYEQYF
TRBV30,TRBJ2-1,-,-,TGTGCCTGGAGTGGGAGTACCTACAATGAGCAGTTCTTC,CAWSGSTYNEQFF
TRBV28,TRBJ2-1,-,-,TGTGCCAGCAGCCTGACTAGTTTCGATGAGCAGTTCTTC,CASSLTSFDEQFF
TRBV28,TRBJ1-5,TRBD1,-,TGTGCCAGCAGTTTTGACAGGGGTGCGGTTCAGCCCCAGCATTTT,CASSFDRGAVQPQHF